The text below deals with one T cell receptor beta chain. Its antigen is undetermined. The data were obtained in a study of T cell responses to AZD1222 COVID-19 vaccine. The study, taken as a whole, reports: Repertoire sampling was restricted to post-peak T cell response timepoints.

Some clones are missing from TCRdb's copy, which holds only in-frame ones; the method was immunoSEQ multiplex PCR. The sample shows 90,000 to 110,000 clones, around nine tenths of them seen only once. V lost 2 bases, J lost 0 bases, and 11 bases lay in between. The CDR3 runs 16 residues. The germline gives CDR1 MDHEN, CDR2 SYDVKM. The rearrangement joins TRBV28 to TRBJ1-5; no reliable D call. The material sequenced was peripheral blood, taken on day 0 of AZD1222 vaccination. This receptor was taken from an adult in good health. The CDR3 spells CASSLRSVYSNQPQHF. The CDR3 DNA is TGTGCCAGCAGTTTACGATCAGTTTATAGCAATCAGCCCCAGCATTTT. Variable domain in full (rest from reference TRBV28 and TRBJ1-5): DVKVTQSSRYLVKRTGEKVFLECVQDMDHENMFWYRQDPGLGLRLIYFSYDVKMKEKGDIPEGYSVSREKKERFSLILESASTNQTSMYLCASSLRSVYSNQPQHFGDGTRLSIL.